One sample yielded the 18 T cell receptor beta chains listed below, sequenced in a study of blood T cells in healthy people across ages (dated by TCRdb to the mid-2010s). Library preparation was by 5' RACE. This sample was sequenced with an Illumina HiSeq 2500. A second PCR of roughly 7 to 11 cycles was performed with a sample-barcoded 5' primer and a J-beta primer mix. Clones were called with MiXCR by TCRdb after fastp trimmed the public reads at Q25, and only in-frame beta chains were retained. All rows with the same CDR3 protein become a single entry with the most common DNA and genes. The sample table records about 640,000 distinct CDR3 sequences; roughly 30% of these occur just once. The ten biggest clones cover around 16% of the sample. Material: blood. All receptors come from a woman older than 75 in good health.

The CDR3 sequence: CSASTRTSSYEQYF. The DNA for the CDR3 is TGCAGTGCTAGTACCCGGACTAGCAGCTACGAGCAGTACTTC. This rearrangement joins TRBV20-1 to TRBJ2-7, with TRBD2 matching over 8 bases. CDR1 and CDR2 (germline): DFQATT, SNEGSKA (reference sequence). This CDR3 comprises 14 residues. V lost 3 bases and J lost 3; bases outside the gene matches: 7.

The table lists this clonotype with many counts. This chain's CDR3 is CASSTDRVGTQYF. CDR3 DNA: TGTGCCAGCAGTACCGACAGGGTTGGGACCCAGTACTTC. This rearrangement joins TRBV6-5 to TRBJ2-5, with 7 positions matching TRBD1. The CDR3 runs to 13 residues. V shed 5 bases, J shed 7 bases, and the junction held 7 bases outside the gene matches. Germline lookup yields CDR1 MNHEY and CDR2 SVGAGI.

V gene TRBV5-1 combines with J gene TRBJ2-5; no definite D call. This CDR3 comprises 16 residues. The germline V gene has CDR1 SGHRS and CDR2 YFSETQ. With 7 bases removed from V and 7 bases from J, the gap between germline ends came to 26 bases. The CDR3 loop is CASSLSSIAGPGTQYF. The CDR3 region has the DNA TGCGCCAGCTCGCTTTCCTCGATCGCAGGCCCCGGGACCCAGTACTTC.

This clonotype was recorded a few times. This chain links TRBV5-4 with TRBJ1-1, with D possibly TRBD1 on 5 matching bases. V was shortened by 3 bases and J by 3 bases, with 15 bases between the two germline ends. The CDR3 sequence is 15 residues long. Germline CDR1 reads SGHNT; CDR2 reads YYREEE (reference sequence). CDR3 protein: CASSWMRAGDTEAFF. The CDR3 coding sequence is TGTGCCAGCAGCTGGATGCGGGCGGGGGACACTGAAGCTTTCTTT.

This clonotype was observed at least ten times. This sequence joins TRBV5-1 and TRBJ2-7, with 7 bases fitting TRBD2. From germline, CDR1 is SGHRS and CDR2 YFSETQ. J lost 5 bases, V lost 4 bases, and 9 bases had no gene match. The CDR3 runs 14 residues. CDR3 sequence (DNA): TGCGCCAGCAGCCCAGTTGAGGGGAGGGACGAGCAGTACTTC. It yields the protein CASSPVEGRDEQYF.

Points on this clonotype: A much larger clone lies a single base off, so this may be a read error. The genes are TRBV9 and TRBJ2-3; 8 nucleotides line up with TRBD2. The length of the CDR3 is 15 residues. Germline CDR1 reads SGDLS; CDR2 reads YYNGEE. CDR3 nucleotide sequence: TGTGCCAGCAGCGTGACCGGGACTAGAACAGATACGCGGTATTTT. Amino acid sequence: CASSVTGTRTDTRYF.

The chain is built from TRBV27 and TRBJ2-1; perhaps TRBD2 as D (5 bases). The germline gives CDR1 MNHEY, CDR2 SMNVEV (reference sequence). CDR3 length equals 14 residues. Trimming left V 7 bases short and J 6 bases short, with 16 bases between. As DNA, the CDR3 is TGTGCCAGCATGGCAACTAGGGCGAGCAATGAGCAGTTCTTC. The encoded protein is CASMATRASNEQFF.

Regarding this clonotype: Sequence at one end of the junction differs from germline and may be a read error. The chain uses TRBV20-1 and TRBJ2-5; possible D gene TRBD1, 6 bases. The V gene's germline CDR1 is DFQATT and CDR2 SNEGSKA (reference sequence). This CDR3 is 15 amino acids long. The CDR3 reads CRARDRTSRQETQYF. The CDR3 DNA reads TGCAGAGCTAGAGACAGGACGAGTCGACAAGAGACCCAGTACTTC.

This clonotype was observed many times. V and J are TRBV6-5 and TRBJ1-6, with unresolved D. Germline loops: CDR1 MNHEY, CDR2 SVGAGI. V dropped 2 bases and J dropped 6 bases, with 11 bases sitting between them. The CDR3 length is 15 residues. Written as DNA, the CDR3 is TGTGCCAGCAGTTACGCCGGAAGTATTAATTCACCCCTCCACTTT. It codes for CASSYAGSINSPLHF.

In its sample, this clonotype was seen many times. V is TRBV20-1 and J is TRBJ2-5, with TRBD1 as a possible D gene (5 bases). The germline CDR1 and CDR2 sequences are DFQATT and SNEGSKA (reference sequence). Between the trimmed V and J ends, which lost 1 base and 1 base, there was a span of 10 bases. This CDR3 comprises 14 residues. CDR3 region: CSARVGVFQETQYF. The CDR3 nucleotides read TGCAGTGCTAGAGTAGGGGTGTTCCAAGAGACCCAGTACTTC.

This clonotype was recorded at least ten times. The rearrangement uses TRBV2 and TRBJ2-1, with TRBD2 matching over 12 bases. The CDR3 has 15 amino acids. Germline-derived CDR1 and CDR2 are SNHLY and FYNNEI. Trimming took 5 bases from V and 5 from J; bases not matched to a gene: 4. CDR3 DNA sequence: TGTGCCAGCAGTCTACTAGCGGGGGGCGACAATGAGCAGTTCTTC. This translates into CASSLLAGGDNEQFF.

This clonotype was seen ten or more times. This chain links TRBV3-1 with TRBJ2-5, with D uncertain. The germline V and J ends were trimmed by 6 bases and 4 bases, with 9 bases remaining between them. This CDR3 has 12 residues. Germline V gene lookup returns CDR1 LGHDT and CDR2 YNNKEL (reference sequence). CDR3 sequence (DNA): TGTGCCAGCAGTTCCCTCGGAGAGACCCAGTACTTC. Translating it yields CASSSLGETQYF.

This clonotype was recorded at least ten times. The CDR3 spells CASSPPGQDGYTF. CDR3 bases: TGTGCCAGCAGCCCCCCGGGACAGGATGGCTACACCTTC. The chain employs TRBV12-3 or TRBV12-4 and TRBJ1-2, with 8 bases lining up with TRBD1. This CDR3 region has 13 residues. The ends lost 6 bases at V and 6 bases at J; junction bases unmatched: 6.

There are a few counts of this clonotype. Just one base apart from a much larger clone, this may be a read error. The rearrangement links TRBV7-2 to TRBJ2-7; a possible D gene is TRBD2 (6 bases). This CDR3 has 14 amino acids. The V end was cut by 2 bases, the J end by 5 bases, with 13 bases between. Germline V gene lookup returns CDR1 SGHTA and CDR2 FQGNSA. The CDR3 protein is CASSLRGTRHEQYF. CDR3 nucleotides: TGTGCCAGCAGCTTACGGGGGACCCGCCACGAGCAGTACTTC.

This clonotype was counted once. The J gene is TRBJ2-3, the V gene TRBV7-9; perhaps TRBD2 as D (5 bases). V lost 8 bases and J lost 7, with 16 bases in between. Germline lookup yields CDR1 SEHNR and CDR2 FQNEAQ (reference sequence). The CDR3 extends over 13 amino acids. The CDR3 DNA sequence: TGTGCCAGCGGGAGAATGGACGTTTATACGCAGTATTTT. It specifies CASGRMDVYTQYF.

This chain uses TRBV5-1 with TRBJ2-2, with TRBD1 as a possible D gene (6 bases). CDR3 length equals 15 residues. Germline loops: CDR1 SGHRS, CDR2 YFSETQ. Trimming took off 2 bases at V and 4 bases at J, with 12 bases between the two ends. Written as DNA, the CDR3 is TGCGCCAGCAGCTTCAGGCAGGACAGCACCGGGGAGCTGTTTTTT. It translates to CASSFRQDSTGELFF.

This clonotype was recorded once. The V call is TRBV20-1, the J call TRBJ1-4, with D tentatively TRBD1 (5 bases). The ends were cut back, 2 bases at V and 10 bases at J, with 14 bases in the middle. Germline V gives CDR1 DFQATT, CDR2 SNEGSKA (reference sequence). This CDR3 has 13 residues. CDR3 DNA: TGCAGTGCTAGATCGGACTGGCAGGGAAAACTGTTTTTT. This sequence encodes CSARSDWQGKLFF.

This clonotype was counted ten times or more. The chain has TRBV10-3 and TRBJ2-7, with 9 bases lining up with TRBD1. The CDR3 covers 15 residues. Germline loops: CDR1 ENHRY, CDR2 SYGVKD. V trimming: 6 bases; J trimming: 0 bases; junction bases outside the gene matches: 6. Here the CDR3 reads CAIRTRDRDSYEQYF. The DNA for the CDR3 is TGTGCCATCAGGACCCGGGACAGGGACTCCTACGAGCAGTACTTC.